What follows are 3 T cell receptor beta chains derived from one specimen sequenced in a study of blood T cells in healthy people across ages. The authors ran a second PCR of about 7 to 12 cycles using a sample-barcoded 5' primer and a J-beta primer mix. TCRdb reprocessed the 5' RACE reads with MiXCR, giving one entry per CDR3 protein. The sample has 790,000 or so distinct CDR3 sequences, about 61% seen once. The source material was blood. Receptors were obtained from a man aged 40-50 years in good health.

This clonotype came up a few times. CDR3 sequence (DNA): TGCGCCAGCAGAACCGGACAGGGGGGAGTGTCAGATACGCAGTATTTT. Translated: CASRTGQGGVSDTQYF. This chain uses TRBV5-1 with TRBJ2-3, with 10 bases aligning to TRBD1. Germline V gene lookup returns CDR1 SGHRS and CDR2 YFSETQ. J gave up 4 bases and V 5 bases, and 10 bases lay outside the gene matches. The CDR3 is 16 amino acids.

The chain couples TRBV6-5 to TRBJ1-1; tentatively, D is TRBD1 (6 bases). Trimming left V 5 bases short and J 3 bases short, with 10 bases between. The CDR3 length is 13 residues. Germline V lookup: CDR1 MNHEY, CDR2 SVGAGI. The CDR3 spells CASSAPGDTEAFF. CDR3 nucleotide sequence: TGTGCCAGCAGTGCCCCAGGGGACACTGAAGCTTTCTTT.

The rearrangement links TRBV6-6 to TRBJ2-1; TRBD2 aligns across 9 bases. CDR1 and CDR2 from the germline V gene are MNHNY and SVGAGI (reference sequence). The CDR3 extends over 13 amino acids. The J segment lost 9 bases and the V segment lost 2 bases, leaving 2 bases of the junction unmatched. The CDR3 here is CASSYGREGEQFF. As DNA, the CDR3 is TGTGCCAGCAGTTACGGGCGGGAGGGTGAGCAGTTCTTC.